This T cell receptor (beta chain) was captured by sequencing in a study of blood T cell repertoires in COVID-19. At the level of the study: COVID-19 samples from acute and convalescent phases originated in the United States, Italy and Spain. Nucleic acid was either cDNA or gDNA, and it came from T cells, B-cell-depleted T cells, or PBMCs.

Germline loops: CDR1 SGHRS, CDR2 YFSETQ. CDR3 length: 17 residues. Trimming removed 0 bases from V and 3 bases from J; junction bases left unmatched: 7. Original processing methods: Reference gene primer amplification in the assay estimated nucleated cell counts. Libraries were prepared by immunoSEQ multiplex PCR; TCRdb keeps only in-frame clonotypes and omits some of them. Clone size and the V and J calls come from that table; the DNA yielded D and trimming. The repertoire holds about 140,000 clones, with around 84% as singletons. The sample was peripheral blood. This receptor was obtained from a man aged 25-45 years with COVID-19, enrolled during active disease. The V gene is TRBV5-1, the J gene TRBJ1-4; 8 bases fit TRBD1. CDR3 protein: CASSLGPGQGSNEKLFF. For the CDR3, the DNA is TGCGCCAGCAGCTTGGGGCCAGGACAGGGATCTAATGAAAAACTGTTTTTT.